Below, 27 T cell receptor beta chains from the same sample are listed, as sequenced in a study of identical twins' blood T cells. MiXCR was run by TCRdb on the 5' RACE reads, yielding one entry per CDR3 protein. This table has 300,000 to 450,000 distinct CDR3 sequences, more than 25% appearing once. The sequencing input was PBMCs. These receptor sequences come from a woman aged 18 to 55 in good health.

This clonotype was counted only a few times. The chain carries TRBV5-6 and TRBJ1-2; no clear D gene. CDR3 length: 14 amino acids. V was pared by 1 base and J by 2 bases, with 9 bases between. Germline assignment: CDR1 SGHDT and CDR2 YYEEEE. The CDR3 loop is CASSLTGRNYGYTF. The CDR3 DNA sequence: TGTGCCAGCAGCTTGACGGGTCGGAACTATGGCTACACCTTC.

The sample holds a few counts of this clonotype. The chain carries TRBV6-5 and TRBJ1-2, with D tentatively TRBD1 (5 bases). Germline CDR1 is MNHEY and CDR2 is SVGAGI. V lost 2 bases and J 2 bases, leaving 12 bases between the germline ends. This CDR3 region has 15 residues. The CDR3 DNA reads TGTGCCAGCAGTTACCTACCGACAGCCAACTATGGCTACACCTTC. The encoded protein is CASSYLPTANYGYTF.

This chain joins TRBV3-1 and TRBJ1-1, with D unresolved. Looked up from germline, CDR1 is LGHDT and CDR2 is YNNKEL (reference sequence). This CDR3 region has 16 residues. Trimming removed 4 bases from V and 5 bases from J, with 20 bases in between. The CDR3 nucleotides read TGTGCCAGCAGCCGAGGCCGCGACCCCCAGGTTACTGAAGCTTTCTTT. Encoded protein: CASSRGRDPQVTEAFF.

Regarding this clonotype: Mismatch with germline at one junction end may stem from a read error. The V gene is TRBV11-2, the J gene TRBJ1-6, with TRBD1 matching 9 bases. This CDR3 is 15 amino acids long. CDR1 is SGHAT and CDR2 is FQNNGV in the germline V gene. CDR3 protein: CASSIYRGHNSPLHF. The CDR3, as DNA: TGTGCCAGCAGCATTTACAGGGGGCATAATTCACCCCTCCACTTC.

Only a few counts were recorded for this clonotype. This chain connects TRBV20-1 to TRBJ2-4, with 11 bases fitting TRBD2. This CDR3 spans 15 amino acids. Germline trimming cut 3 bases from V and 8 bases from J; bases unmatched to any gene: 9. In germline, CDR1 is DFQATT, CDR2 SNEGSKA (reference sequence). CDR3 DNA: TGCAGTGCTAGTTGGCTAGCGGGGGGTTCGGACATTCAGTACTTC. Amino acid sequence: CSASWLAGGSDIQYF.

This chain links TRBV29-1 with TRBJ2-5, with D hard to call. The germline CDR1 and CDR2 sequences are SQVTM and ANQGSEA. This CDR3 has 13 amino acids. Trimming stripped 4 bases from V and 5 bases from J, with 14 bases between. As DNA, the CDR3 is TGCAGCGTTGTAGGGCCTTTGGGCGAGACCCAGTACTTC. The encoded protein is CSVVGPLGETQYF.

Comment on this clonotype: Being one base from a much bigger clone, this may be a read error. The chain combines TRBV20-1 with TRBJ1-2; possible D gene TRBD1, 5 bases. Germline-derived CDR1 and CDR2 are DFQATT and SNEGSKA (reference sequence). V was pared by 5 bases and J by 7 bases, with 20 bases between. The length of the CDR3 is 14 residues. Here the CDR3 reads CSASYLDVQGGYTF. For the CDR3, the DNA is TGCAGTGCTTCATACTTGGACGTGCAGGGTGGCTACACCTTC.

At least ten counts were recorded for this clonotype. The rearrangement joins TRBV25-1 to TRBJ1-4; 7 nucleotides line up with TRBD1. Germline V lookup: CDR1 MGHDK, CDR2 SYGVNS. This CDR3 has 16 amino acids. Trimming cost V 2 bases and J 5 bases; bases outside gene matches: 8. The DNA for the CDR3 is TGTGCCAGCAGTGAAGCGAGGGGGCAAGGGAATGAAAAACTGTTTTTT. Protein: CASSEARGQGNEKLFF.

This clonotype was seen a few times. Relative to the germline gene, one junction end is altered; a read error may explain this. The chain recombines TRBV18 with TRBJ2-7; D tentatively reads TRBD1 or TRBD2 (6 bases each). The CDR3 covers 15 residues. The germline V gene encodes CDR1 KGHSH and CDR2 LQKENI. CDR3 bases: TGTGCCTGCTCACCAGGGGCGGGAATAATCTACGAGCAGTACTTC. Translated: CACSPGAGIIYEQYF. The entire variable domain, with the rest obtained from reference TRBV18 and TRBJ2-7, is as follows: NAGVMQNPRHLVRRRGQEARLRCSPMKGHSHVYWYRQLPEEGLKFMVYLQKENIIDESGMPKERFSAEFPKEGPSILRIQQVVRGDSAAYFCACSPGAGIIYEQYFGPGTRLTVT.

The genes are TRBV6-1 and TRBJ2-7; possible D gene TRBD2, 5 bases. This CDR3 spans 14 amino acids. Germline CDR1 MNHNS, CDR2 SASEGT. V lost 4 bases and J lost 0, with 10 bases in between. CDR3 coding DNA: TGTGCCAGCAGTGTTTGGGGAGCCTCCTACGAGCAGTACTTC. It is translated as CASSVWGASYEQYF.

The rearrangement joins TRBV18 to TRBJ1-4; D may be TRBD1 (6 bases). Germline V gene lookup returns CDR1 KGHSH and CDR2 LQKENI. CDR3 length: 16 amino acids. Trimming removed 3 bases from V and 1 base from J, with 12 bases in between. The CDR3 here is CASSPSEGGTNEKLFF. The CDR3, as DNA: TGTGCCAGCTCACCTTCAGAGGGGGGAACTAATGAAAAACTGTTTTTT.

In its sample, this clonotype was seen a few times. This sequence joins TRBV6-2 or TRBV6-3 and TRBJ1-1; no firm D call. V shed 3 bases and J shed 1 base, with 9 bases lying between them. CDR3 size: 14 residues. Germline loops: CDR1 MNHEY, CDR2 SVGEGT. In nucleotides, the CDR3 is TGTGCCAGCAGTTATTCGCCGGCGAACACTGAAGCTTTCTTT. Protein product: CASSYSPANTEAFF.

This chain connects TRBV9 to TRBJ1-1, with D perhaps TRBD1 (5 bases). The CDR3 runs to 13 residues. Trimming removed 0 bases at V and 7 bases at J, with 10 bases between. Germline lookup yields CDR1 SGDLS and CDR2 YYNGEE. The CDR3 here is CASSVGGGGEAFF. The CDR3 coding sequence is TGTGCCAGCAGCGTAGGGGGGGGAGGTGAAGCTTTCTTT.

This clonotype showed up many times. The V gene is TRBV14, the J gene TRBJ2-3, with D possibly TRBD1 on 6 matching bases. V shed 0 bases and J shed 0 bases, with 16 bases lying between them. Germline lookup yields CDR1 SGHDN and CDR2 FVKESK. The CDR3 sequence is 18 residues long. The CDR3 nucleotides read TGTGCCAGCAGCCAAGATAATGTTTTCCAGGGGAGCACAGATACGCAGTATTTT. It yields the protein CASSQDNVFQGSTDTQYF. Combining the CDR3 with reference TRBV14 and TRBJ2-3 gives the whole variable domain EAGVTQFPSHSVIEKGQTVTLRCDPISGHDNLYWYRRVMGKEIKFLLHFVKESKQDESGMPNNRFLAERTGGTYSTLKVQPAELEDSGVYFCASSQDNVFQGSTDTQYFGPGTRLTVL.

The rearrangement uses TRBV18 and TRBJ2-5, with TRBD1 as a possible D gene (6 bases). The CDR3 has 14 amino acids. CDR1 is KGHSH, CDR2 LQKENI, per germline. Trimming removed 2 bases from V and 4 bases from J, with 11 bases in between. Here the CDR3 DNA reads TGTGCCAGCTCACCAGTAGGACAGAGAGAGACCCAGTACTTC. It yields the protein CASSPVGQRETQYF.

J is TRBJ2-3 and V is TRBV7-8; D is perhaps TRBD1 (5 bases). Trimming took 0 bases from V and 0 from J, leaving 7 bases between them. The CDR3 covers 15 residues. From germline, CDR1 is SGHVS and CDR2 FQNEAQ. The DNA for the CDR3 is TGTGCCAGCAGCTTAGCGGGGCCCAGCACAGATACGCAGTATTTT. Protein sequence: CASSLAGPSTDTQYF.

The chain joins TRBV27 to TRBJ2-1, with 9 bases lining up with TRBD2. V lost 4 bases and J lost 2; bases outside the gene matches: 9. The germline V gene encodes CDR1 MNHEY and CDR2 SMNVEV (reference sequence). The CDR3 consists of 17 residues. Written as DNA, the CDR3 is TGTGCCAGCAGTTCTATAGCGGGAGCTGTCACCTACAATGAGCAGTTCTTC. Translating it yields CASSSIAGAVTYNEQFF.

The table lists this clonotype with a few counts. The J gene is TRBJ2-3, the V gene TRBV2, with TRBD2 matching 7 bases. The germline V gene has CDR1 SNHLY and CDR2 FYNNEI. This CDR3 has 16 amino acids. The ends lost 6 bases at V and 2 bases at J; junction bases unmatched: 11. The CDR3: CASSPQASGNTDTQYF. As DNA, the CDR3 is TGTGCCAGCAGCCCCCAGGCTAGCGGAAACACAGATACGCAGTATTTT. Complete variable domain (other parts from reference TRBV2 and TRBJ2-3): EPEVTQTPSHQVTQMGQEVILRCVPISNHLYFYWYRQILGQKVEFLVSFYNNEISEKSEIFDDQFSVERPDGSNFTLKIRSTKLEDSAMYFCASSPQASGNTDTQYFGPGTRLTVL.

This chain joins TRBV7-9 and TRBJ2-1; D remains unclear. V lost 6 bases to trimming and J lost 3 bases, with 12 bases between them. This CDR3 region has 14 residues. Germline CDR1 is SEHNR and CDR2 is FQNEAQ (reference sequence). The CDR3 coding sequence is TGTGCCAGCAGGCCCCGAAGCTTCTACAATGAGCAGTTCTTC. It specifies CASRPRSFYNEQFF.

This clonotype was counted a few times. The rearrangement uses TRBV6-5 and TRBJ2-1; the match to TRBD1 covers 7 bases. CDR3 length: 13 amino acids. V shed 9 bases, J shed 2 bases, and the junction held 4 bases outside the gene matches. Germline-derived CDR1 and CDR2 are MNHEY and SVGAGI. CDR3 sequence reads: CARTGIPYNEQFF. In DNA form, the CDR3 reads TGTGCCAGGACAGGGATCCCCTACAATGAGCAGTTCTTC.

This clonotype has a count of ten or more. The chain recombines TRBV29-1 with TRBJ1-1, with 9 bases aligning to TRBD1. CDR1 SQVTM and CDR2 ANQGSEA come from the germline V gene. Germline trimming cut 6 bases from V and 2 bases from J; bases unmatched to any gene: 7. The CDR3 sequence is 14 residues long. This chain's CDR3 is CSVPGTGFNTEAFF. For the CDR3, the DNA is TGCAGCGTCCCCGGGACAGGGTTTAACACTGAAGCTTTCTTT.

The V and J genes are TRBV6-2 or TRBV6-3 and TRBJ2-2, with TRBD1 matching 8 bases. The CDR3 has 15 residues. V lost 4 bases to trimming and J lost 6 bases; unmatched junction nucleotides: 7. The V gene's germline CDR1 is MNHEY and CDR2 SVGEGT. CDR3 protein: CASSSKRTGSGELFF. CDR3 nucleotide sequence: TGTGCCAGCAGTTCTAAAAGGACAGGGTCCGGGGAGCTGTTTTTT.

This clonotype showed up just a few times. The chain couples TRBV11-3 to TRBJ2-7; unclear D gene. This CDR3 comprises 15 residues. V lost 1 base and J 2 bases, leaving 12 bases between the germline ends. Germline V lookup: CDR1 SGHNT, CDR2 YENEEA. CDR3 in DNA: TGTGCCAGCAGCTTAGGAGGTGGCTTGCCCTACGAGCAGTACTTC. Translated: CASSLGGGLPYEQYF.

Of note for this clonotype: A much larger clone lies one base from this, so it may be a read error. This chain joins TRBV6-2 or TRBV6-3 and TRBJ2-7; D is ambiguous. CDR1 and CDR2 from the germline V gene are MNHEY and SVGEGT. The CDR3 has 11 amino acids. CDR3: CASSQSYDQYF. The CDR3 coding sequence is TGTGCCAGCAGTCAATCCTACGATCAGTACTTC.

The CDR3 spells CATRRDYQETQYF. In DNA, the CDR3 is TGTGCTACCAGGAGGGACTATCAAGAGACCCAGTACTTC. The J gene is TRBJ2-5, the V gene TRBV12-5, with 7 bases identical to TRBD2. After removal of 10 bases from V and 2 bases from J, the junction contained 7 bases not matched to a gene. This CDR3 has 13 amino acids. CDR1 and CDR2 (germline): LGHNT, FRNRAP. Filled out from reference TRBV12-5 and TRBJ2-5, the complete variable domain reads DARVTQTPRHKVTEMGQEVTMRCQPILGHNTVFWYRQTMMQGLELLAYFRNRAPLDDSGMPKDRFSAEMPDATLATLKIQPSEPRDSAVYFCATRRDYQETQYFGPGTRLLVL.

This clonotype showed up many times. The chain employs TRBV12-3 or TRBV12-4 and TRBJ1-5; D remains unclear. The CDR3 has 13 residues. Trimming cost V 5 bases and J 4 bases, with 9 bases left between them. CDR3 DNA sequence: TGTGCCAGCAGTCCTCTCGGGAATCAGCCCCAGCATTTT. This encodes CASSPLGNQPQHF.

The CDR3: CASGLNRNQPQHF. The CDR3 DNA reads TGTGCTAGTGGTTTGAACAGAAATCAGCCCCAGCATTTT. The rearrangement links TRBV12-5 to TRBJ1-5; D gene ambiguous. The germline gives CDR1 LGHNT, CDR2 FRNRAP. The CDR3 is made up of 13 amino acids. The germline V and J ends were trimmed by 2 bases and 4 bases, with 6 bases remaining between them.